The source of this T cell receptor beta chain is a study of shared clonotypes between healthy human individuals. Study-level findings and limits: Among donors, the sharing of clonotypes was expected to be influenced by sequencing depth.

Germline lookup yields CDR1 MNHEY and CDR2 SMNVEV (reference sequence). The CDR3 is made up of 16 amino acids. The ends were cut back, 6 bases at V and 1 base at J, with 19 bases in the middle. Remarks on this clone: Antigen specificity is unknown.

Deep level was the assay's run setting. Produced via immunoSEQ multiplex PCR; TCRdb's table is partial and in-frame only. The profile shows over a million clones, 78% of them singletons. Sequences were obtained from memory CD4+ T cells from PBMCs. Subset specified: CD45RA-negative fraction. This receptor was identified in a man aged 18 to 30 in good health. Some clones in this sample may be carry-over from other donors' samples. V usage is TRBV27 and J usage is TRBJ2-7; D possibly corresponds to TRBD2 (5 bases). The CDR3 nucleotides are TGTGCCAGCAGCCTTCGCCGTTCACTAGAGTCCTACGAGCAGTACTTC. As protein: CASSLRRSLESYEQYF.